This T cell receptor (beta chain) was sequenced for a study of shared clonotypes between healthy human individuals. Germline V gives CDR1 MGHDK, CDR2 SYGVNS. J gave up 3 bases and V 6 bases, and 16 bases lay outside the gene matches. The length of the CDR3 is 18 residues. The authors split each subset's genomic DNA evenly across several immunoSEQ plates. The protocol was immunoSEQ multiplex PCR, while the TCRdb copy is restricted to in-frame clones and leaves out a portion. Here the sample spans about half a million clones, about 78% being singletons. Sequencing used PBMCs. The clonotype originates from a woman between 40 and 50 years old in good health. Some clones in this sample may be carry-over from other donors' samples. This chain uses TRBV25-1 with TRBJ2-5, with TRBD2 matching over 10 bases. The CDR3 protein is CASSSKAGGRLDEETQYF. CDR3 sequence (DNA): TGTGCCAGCAGCTCCAAAGCGGGGGGGCGGTTAGACGAAGAGACCCAGTACTTC.